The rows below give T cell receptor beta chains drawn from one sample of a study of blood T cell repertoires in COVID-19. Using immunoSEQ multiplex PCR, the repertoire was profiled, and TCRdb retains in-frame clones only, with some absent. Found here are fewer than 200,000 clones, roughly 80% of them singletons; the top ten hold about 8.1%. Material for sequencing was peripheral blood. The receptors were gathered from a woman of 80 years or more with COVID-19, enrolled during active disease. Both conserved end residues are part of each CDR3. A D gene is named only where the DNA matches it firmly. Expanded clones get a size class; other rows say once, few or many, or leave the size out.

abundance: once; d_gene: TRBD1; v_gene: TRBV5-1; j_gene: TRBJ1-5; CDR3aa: CASSLLGGAGNQPQHF; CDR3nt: TGCGCCAGCAGCTTGTTAGGGGGCGCGGGCAATCAGCCCCAGCATTTT
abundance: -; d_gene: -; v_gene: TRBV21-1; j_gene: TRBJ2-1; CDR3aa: CASSTPGASEYNEQFF; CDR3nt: TGTGCCAGCAGCACCCCTGGGGCTAGCGAGTACAATGAGCAGTTCTTC
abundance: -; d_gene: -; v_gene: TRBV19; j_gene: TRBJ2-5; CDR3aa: CASKDVPGVVETQYF; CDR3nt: TGTGCCAGCAAGGACGTCCCGGGGGTGGTAGAGACCCAGTACTTC
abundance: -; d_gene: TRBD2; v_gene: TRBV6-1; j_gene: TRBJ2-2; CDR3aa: CASSAEREGLGGTGELFF; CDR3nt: TGTGCCAGCAGTGCTGAGCGGGAGGGCTTGGGGGGTACCGGGGAGCTGTTTTTT
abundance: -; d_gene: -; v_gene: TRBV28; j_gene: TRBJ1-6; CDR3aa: CATRGSSYNSPLHF; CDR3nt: TGTGCCACGAGGGGGAGCTCCTATAATTCACCCCTCCACTTT
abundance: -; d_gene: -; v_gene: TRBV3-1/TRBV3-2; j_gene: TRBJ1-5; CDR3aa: CASSQAWANQPQHF; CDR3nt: TGTGCCAGCAGCCAAGCATGGGCCAATCAGCCCCAGCATTTT
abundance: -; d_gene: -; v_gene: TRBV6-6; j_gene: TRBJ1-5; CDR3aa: CASSYPGQPGQHF; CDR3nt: TGTGCCAGCAGTTACCCAGGACAACCCGGCCAGCATTTT
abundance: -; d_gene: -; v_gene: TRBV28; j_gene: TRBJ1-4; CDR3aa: CASSFLNPGQEKLFF; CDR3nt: TGTGCCAGCAGTTTCCTCAATCCAGGTCAAGAAAAACTGTTTTTT
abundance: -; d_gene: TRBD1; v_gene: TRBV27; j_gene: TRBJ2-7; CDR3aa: CASGRQGLAYEQYF; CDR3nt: TGTGCCAGCGGGCGACAGGGCCTAGCCTACGAGCAGTACTTC
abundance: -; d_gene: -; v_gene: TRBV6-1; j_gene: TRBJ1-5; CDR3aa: CASSEADRGQSQPQHF; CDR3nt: TGTGCCAGCAGTGAAGCGGACAGAGGTCAGAGTCAGCCCCAGCATTTT
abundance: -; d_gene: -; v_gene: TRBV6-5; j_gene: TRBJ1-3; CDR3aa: CASTPSSGNTIYF; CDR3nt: TGTGCCAGTACCCCGAGCTCTGGAAACACCATATATTTT
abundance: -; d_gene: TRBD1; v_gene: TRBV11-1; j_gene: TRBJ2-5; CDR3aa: CASRGRGTGPETQYF; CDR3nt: TGTGCCAGCAGAGGAAGGGGGACAGGGCCTGAGACCCAGTACTTC
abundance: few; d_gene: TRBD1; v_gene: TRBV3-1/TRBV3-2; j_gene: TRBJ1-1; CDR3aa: CASSQDLTGGSEAFF; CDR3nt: TGTGCCAGCAGCCAAGATTTAACAGGGGGGTCTGAAGCTTTCTTT
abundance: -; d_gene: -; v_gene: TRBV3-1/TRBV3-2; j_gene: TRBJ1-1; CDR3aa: CASSSEGKGTEAFF; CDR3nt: TGTGCCAGCAGCTCGGAGGGGAAGGGAACTGAAGCTTTCTTT
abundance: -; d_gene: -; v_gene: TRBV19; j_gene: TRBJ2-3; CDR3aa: CASSAIGGGTDTQYF; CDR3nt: TGTGCCAGTAGTGCGATAGGAGGGGGCACAGATACGCAGTATTTT
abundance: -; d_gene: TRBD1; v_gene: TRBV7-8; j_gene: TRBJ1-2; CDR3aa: CASSLVRQGRSGYGYTF; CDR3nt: TGTGCCAGCAGCTTGGTGCGACAGGGCCGAAGTGGGTATGGCTACACCTTC
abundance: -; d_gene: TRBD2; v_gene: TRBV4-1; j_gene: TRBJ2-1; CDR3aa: CASSPTSGENYNNEQFF; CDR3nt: TGCGCCAGCAGCCCCACTAGCGGGGAGAACTACAACAATGAGCAGTTCTTC
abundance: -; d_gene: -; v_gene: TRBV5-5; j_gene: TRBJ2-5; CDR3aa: CASRTMTGEETQYF; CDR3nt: TGTGCCAGCAGAACCATGACAGGAGAAGAGACCCAGTACTTC
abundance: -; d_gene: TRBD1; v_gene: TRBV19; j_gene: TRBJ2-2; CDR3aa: CASSIETGGTGELFF; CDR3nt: TGTGCCAGTAGTATAGAAACAGGGGGGACCGGGGAGCTGTTTTTT
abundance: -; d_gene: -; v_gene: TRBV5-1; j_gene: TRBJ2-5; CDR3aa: CASSLQGDRRETQYF; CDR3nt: TGCGCCAGCAGCTTACAGGGTGATCGGCGAGAGACCCAGTACTTC
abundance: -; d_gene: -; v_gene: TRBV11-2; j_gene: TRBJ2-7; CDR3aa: CASSPDRSSYEQYF; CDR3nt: TGTGCCAGCAGCCCGGACAGAAGCTCCTACGAGCAGTACTTC
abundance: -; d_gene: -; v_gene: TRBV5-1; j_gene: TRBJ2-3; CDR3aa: CASSPGTLGDTQYF; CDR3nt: TGCGCCAGCAGCCCTGGGACTTTAGGGGATACGCAGTATTTT
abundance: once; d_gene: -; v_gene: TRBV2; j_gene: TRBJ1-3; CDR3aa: CASDSGGYSGNTIYF; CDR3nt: TGTGCCAGCGACTCTGGGGGCTACTCTGGAAACACCATATATTTT
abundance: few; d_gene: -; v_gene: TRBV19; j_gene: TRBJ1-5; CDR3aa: CASSNRNQPQHF; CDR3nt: TGTGCCAGTAGTAATAGAAATCAGCCCCAGCATTTT
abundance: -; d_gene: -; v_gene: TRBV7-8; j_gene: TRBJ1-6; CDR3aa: CASTLRGVGSPLHF; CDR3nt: TGTGCCAGCACCCTTAGGGGTGTAGGTTCACCCCTCCACTTT
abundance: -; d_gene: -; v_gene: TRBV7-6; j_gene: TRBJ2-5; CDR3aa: CASSFGGTETQYF; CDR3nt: TGTGCCAGCAGCTTTGGCGGGACCGAGACCCAGTACTTC
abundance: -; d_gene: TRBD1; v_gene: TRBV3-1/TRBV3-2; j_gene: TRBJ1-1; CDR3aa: CASRPTGGATEAFF; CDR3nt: TGTGCCAGCAGACCTACAGGGGGGGCGACTGAAGCTTTCTTT
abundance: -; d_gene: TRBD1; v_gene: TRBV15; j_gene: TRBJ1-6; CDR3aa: CATSLGTGASPLHF; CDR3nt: TGTGCCACCAGCCTCGGGACAGGGGCTTCACCCCTCCACTTT
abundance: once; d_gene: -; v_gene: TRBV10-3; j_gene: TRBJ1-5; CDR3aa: CAISQMVEQPQHF; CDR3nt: TGTGCCATCAGCCAGATGGTGGAGCAGCCCCAGCATTTT
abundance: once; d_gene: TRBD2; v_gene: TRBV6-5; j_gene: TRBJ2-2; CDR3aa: CASSTLAGVTGELFF; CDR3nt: TGTGCCAGCAGTACCCTAGCGGGAGTCACCGGGGAGCTGTTTTTT
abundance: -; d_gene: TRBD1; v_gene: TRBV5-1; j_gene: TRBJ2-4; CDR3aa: CASSLESGGYWDIQYF; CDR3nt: TGCGCCAGCAGCTTGGAGTCAGGGGGATATTGGGACATTCAGTACTTC
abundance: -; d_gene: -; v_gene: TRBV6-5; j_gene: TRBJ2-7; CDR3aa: CASREVALEQYF; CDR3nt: TGTGCCAGCAGGGAGGTGGCCCTCGAGCAGTACTTC
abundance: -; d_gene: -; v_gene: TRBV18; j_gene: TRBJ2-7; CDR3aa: CASSESSGYEQYF; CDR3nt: TGTGCCAGCTCTGAAAGTTCAGGCTACGAGCAGTACTTC
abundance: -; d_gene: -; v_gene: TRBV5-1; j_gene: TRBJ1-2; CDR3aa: CASSLGAGTNYGYTF; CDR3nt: TGCGCCAGCAGCTTGGGAGCGGGGACTAACTATGGCTACACCTTC
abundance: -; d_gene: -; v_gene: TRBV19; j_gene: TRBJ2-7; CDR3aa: CASSIRGLPRGSYEQYF; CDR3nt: TGTGCCAGTAGTATCAGAGGCCTCCCCCGGGGATCCTACGAGCAGTACTTC
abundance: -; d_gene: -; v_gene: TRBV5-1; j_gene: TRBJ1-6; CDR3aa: CASSLDRQVLHF; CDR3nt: TGCGCCAGCAGCTTGGACAGACAGGTTCTCCACTTT
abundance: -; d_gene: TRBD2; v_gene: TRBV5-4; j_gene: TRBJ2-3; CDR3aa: CASSGTSGGSGTQYF; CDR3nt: TGTGCCAGCAGCGGGACTAGCGGGGGGTCGGGTACGCAGTATTTT
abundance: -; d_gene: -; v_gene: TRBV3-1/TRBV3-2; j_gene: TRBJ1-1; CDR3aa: CASSQAVNTEAFF; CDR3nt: TGTGCCAGCAGCCAGGCCGTGAACACTGAAGCTTTCTTT
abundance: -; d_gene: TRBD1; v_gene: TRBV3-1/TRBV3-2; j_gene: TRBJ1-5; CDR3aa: CASSPRDRVAQPQHF; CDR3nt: TGTGCCAGCAGCCCCAGGGACAGGGTGGCTCAGCCCCAGCATTTT
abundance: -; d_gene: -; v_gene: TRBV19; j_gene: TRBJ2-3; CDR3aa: CASSVLQTSGGGDTQYF; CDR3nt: TGTGCCAGTAGTGTGCTTCAGACAAGCGGAGGTGGGGATACGCAGTATTTT
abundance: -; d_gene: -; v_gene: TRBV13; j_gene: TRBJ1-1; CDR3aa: CASSLGRYTEAFF; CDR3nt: TGTGCCAGCAGCTTAGGCCGGTACACTGAAGCTTTCTTT
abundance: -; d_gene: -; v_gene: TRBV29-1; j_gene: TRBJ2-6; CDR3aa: CSVELTPSGANVLTF; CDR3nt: TGCAGCGTTGAACTTACACCCTCTGGGGCCAACGTCCTGACTTTC
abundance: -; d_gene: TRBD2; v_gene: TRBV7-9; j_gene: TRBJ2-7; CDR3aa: CASRSAGAYEQYF; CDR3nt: TGTGCCAGCAGATCAGCGGGAGCCTACGAGCAGTACTTC